The T cell receptor (beta chain) under discussion was sequenced for a study of cytomegalovirus exposure and HLA in healthy donors. Study at large: From donors who were HLA-typed, an early data release held approximately 80 million unique TCRs. Findings and caveats of the study: In a later analysis, CMV-associated beta chains were mostly HLA-associated, it appeared. Overall, roughly 170 TCR beta chains were annotated as cytomegalovirus-associated.

Primers for the PCR totalled 60 Vbeta and 13 Jbeta. Libraries were prepared by immunoSEQ multiplex PCR; TCRdb keeps only in-frame clonotypes and omits some of them. The repertoire holds roughly 45,000 clones, with roughly half as singletons. Note on this clone: Its specificity is not known.

This CDR3 region has 15 residues. The V and J ends lost 3 bases and 4 bases respectively, with 16 bases between them. Germline CDR1 and CDR2: LNHDA and SQIVND (reference sequence). The material sequenced was PBMCs. The chain uses TRBV19 and TRBJ2-7; possible D gene TRBD2, 5 bases. The receptor was isolated from a man aged 55 to 70 in good health and CMV-seronegative. CDR3 sequence reads: CASSIDQRQIYEQYF. In DNA form, the CDR3 reads TGTGCCAGTAGTATCGACCAGCGGCAAATTTACGAGCAGTACTTC.